What follows are 8 T cell receptor beta chains derived from one specimen sequenced in a study of cytomegalovirus exposure and HLA in healthy donors. The study ran its PCR with 60 Vbeta and 13 Jbeta primers. Sequencing was performed with immunoSEQ multiplex PCR; in TCRdb, only in-frame clones are kept and a portion is missing. The sample lists more than 95,000 clones; 60% to 85% were seen once. The sequenced sample consisted of PBMCs. The origin of the receptors is a man aged 25-45 years in good health and CMV-seronegative.

V and J are TRBV30 and TRBJ1-5; D is undetermined. The CDR3 is 12 residues long. CDR1 is GTSNPN and CDR2 is SVGIG in the germline V gene (reference sequence). V lost 4 bases and J 2 bases, leaving 6 bases between the germline ends. CDR3 sequence reads: CAWNQGNQPQHF. CDR3 in DNA: TGTGCCTGGAATCAGGGCAATCAGCCCCAGCATTTT.

V is TRBV30 and J is TRBJ2-5; tentatively, D is TRBD2 (6 bases). Trimming removed 3 bases from V and 3 bases from J, with 11 bases in between. The CDR3 runs 13 residues. Per the germline V gene, CDR1 is GTSNPN and CDR2 is SVGIG (reference sequence). The CDR3 protein is CAWRTSRKETQYF. The CDR3 coding sequence is TGTGCCTGGAGGACTAGTAGGAAAGAGACCCAGTACTTC.

The chain carries TRBV7-9 and TRBJ2-7; D is ambiguous. The germline CDR1 and CDR2 sequences are SEHNR and FQNEAQ (reference sequence). V gave up 1 base and J gave up 1 base, with 8 bases separating them. CDR3 length: 14 amino acids. As DNA, the CDR3 is TGTGCCAGCAGCTTAGAAGCCTTTTCCTACGAGCAGTACTTC. Its translation is CASSLEAFSYEQYF. Supplemented by reference TRBV7-9 and TRBJ2-7, the full variable domain reads DTGVSQNPRHKITKRGQNVTFRCDPISEHNRLYWYRQTLGQGPEFLTYFQNEAQLEKSRLLSDRFSAERPKGSFSTLEIQRTEQGDSAMYLCASSLEAFSYEQYFGPGTRLTVT.

This chain links TRBV15 with TRBJ2-5; 9 bases are a match to TRBD1. V trimming: 5 bases; J trimming: 5 bases; junction bases outside the gene matches: 12. The CDR3 is 16 amino acids. The V gene's germline CDR1 is LNHNV and CDR2 YYDKDF (reference sequence). The CDR3 sequence is CATSAYRGQGGETQYF. In nucleotides, the CDR3 is TGTGCCACCAGCGCCTACAGGGGGCAGGGGGGTGAGACCCAGTACTTC.

V gene TRBV6-4 combines with J gene TRBJ2-2, with 12 positions matching TRBD2. The germline gives CDR1 MRHNA, CDR2 SNTAGT. V lost 5 bases to trimming and J lost 4 bases; unmatched junction nucleotides: 8. This CDR3 comprises 17 residues. The CDR3 sequence is CASSPSSGGASTGELFF. DNA for the CDR3: TGTGCCAGCAGTCCCTCTAGCGGGGGGGCCAGCACCGGGGAGCTGTTTTTT.

This clone was observed a handful of times. The genes are TRBV11-1 and TRBJ1-1; 12 nucleotides match TRBD1. The CDR3 runs to 16 residues. Germline V gives CDR1 SGHAT, CDR2 FQDESV (reference sequence). J lost 4 bases, V lost 1 base, and 4 bases had no gene match. The CDR3 loop reads CASSLGDRGLGTEAFF. CDR3 in DNA: TGTGCCAGCAGCTTAGGGGACAGGGGGCTCGGCACTGAAGCTTTCTTT. The complete variable domain, with remaining parts taken from reference TRBV11-1 and TRBJ1-1, reads EAEVAQSPRYKITEKSQAVAFWCDPISGHATLYWYRQILGQGPELLVQFQDESVVDDSQLPKDRFSAERLKGVDSTLKIQPAELGDSAMYLCASSLGDRGLGTEAFFGQGTRLTVV.

The table lists this clone with a few counts. The chain uses TRBV5-1 and TRBJ1-1, with TRBD1 matching over 9 bases. The germline V gene encodes CDR1 SGHRS and CDR2 YFSETQ. The CDR3 contains 16 residues. Trimming took 4 bases from V and 1 from J; bases not matched to a gene: 8. CDR3: CASSHGQGNGNTEAFF. CDR3 DNA: TGCGCCAGCAGCCATGGACAGGGGAACGGGAACACTGAAGCTTTCTTT.

V usage is TRBV28 and J usage is TRBJ1-5; a weak D match, TRBD1 (5 bases). Germline loops: CDR1 MDHEN, CDR2 SYDVKM. This CDR3 spans 12 amino acids. V was clipped by 7 bases and J by 13 bases, with 17 bases between them. CDR3 bases: TGTGCCAGCATCCCAGAGCGGGGCCCTCAGCATTTT. It translates to CASIPERGPQHF.